This TCR beta chain appears in the sequencing data of a study of blood T cell repertoires in COVID-19 (dated by TCRdb to 2018 to 2021). Turning to the overall study: Samples covering the acute and convalescent phases of COVID-19 were provided by collaborators in the United States, Italy and Spain. Deeply sampled blood TCRbeta repertoires from subjects exposed to, actively infected with, or recovered from COVID-19 were included in the dataset. Where available, HLA class I and class II types were taken from metadata supplied by the sample provider and were not determined by assay-based typing. The sample metadata nearly always contained a de-identified subject ID, COVID-19 status, age in years and sex. The prospective study material was composed of cDNA or gDNA derived from T cells, B-cell-depleted T cells, or PBMCs. Samples were obtained from the ongoing ImmuneRACE study (first 160 participants) and from 1,254 subjects provided by 6 global collaborators. The repertoires were made available in a free public database intended to serve as a resource for research on the immune response to SARS-CoV-2.

TCRbeta CDR3 regions were amplified from genomic DNA by means of the immunoSEQ Assay, a bias-controlled multiplex PCR. In the paper's pipeline: The number of nucleated cells in each sample was estimated from the amplification of reference gene primers within the assay. To quantify the absolute abundance of each unique TCRbeta CDR3 rearrangement, sequence reads were collapsed and filtered. Productive Simpson clonality was computed per sample as the square root of Simpson's diversity index over productive rearrangements. TCRdb mirrors the immuneACCESS table, restricted to in-frame sequences. Some clones are absent from its copies; in checked studies, under half trace to an unresolved V gene, and the reason for the others is unknown. That table supplies the V and J calls and clone size; D and trimming were determined from the DNA. In all, the sample holds under 45,000 clones, and 90% to 95% of those were seen once. In total, the top ten clones hold roughly 38% of the sample.

Remarks on this clone: It lacks a known antigen. Base qualities are missing; no much larger clone stands one base away.

Inclusive of the bounding cysteine and phenylalanine, the CDR3 is 21 residues long. CDR3 DNA is the only sequence kept; it has 63 bases, read in frame from the first base. V trim: 5 bases; J trim: 0 bases; unmatched bases: 20. The paper as a whole reports these results and caveats: The quantity of clinical and demographic metadata differed by source and by participant and was supplied without curation.

Collaborating institutions collected whole blood in K2EDTA tubes following their own protocols. Collaborator samples were shipped for TCRbeta analysis as frozen whole blood, isolated PBMCs, or DNA extracted from either sample type. The receptor chain draws on TRBV23-1 and TRBJ1-4, with 8 junctional bases fitting TRBD1. TRBV23-1 is marked as an open reading frame, function uncertain. The receptor was isolated from a man aged 55-75 years with active or convalescent COVID-19. The sample consisted of peripheral blood. The CDR3 in this case is CASSCTEAQGQDPSTNEKLFF. Read as DNA, the sequence is TGCGCCAGCAGTTGTACCGAAGCCCAGGGACAGGACCCATCAACTAATGAAAAACTGTTTTTT.